A single sample is the source of the 15 T cell receptor beta chains below, sequenced in a study of T cell repertoires in cytomegalovirus infection. Their antigen targets remain unknown. MiXCR was run by TCRdb on the reads, yielding one entry per CDR3 protein. This table has about 740,000 distinct CDR3 sequences, around a third appearing once. The specimen comprised cultured PBMCs, sampled from culture after CMV antigen stimulation. These receptors came from a human donor in good health (CMV status not recorded). Some clones in this sample may be carry-over from other donors' samples.

The genes are TRBV9 and TRBJ1-3, with TRBD1 as a possible D gene (5 bases). Germline values: CDR1 SGDLS, CDR2 YYNGEE. V lost 4 bases and J 0 bases, leaving 11 bases between the germline ends. CDR3 size: 15 residues. The CDR3 here is CASSPEGYSGNTIYF. CDR3 coding DNA: TGTGCCAGCAGCCCCGAGGGGTACTCTGGAAACACCATATATTTT.

This clonotype was detected ten times or more. The V call is TRBV5-5, the J call TRBJ2-1, with 9 positions matching TRBD2. After removal of 1 base from V and 14 bases from J, the junction contained 7 bases not matched to a gene. From germline, CDR1 is SGHKS and CDR2 YYEKEE (reference sequence). This CDR3 region has 13 residues. The CDR3 loop is CASSLLAGGQEFF. The CDR3 nucleotides are TGTGCCAGCAGCTTGCTCGCGGGGGGGCAGGAGTTCTTC.

The rearrangement joins TRBV6-2 or TRBV6-3 to TRBJ2-7, with TRBD2 as a possible D gene (6 bases). The CDR3 loop spans 12 amino acids. Germline CDR1 is MNHEY and CDR2 is SVGEGT. This CDR3 is CVTWRGSYEQYF. CDR3 coding DNA: TGTGTAACGTGGCGGGGATCCTACGAGCAGTACTTC.

This clonotype was seen ten or more times. The genes are TRBV7-2 and TRBJ1-2, with D maybe TRBD1 (6 bases). This CDR3 has 18 amino acids. Germline-derived CDR1 and CDR2 are SGHTA and FQGNSA. V lost 5 bases, J lost 4 bases, and 26 bases lay in between. The CDR3 DNA is TGTGCCAGCAGCCCCAGGGGCGGATACAGGGATCAAGGCTATGGCTACACCTTC. Translated, it gives CASSPRGGYRDQGYGYTF.

This clonotype was seen more than once but under ten times. This chain connects TRBV10-3 to TRBJ2-7, with 8 bases aligning to TRBD2. Germline assignment: CDR1 ENHRY and CDR2 SYGVKD. The J segment lost 3 bases and the V segment lost 3 bases, leaving 7 bases of the junction unmatched. CDR3 length: 15 residues. The CDR3 sequence: CAISDQLADGYEQYF. The CDR3 DNA reads as TGTGCCATCAGTGACCAACTAGCGGACGGCTACGAGCAGTACTTC.

The rearrangement links TRBV7-2 to TRBJ1-5, with unresolved D. The V end was cut by 5 bases, the J end by 5 bases, with 19 bases between. CDR1 and CDR2 from the germline V gene are SGHTA and FQGNSA. CDR3 length equals 16 residues. The chain's CDR3 is CASSPWVGSTYQPQHF. In DNA, the CDR3 is TGTGCCAGCAGCCCTTGGGTCGGATCCACCTATCAGCCCCAGCATTTT. Variable domain in full (rest from reference TRBV7-2 and TRBJ1-5): GAGVSQSPSNKVTEKGKDVELRCDPISGHTALYWYRQSLGQGLEFLIYFQGNSAPDKSGLPSDRFSAERTGGSVSTLTIQRTQQEDSAVYLCASSPWVGSTYQPQHFGDGTRLSIL.

The chain uses TRBV6-1 and TRBJ2-7, with D tentatively TRBD1 (6 bases). Trimming pared 1 base from V and 8 bases from J, leaving 15 bases between. Germline CDR1 and CDR2: MNHNS and SASEGT. This CDR3 has 14 residues. For the CDR3, the DNA is TGTGCCAGCAGTGAAGTGTACAGGGCAGAGAAGCAGTACTTC. This gives the protein CASSEVYRAEKQYF.

The V and J genes are TRBV20-1 and TRBJ2-1, with D perhaps TRBD2 (6 bases). Germline V gene data show CDR1 as DFQATT and CDR2 as SNEGSKA (reference sequence). The CDR3 is made up of 13 amino acids. The V end lost 8 bases, the J end lost 4 bases, and 15 bases lay between the germline ends. CDR3 DNA: TGCAGTCCGCTGGCGCGGGATTACAATGAGCAGTTCTTC. This sequence encodes CSPLARDYNEQFF.

The CDR3 DNA is TGTGCCAGCAGCTTGGGTGACAGGCAGTACTTC. Translation: CASSLGDRQYF. The chain combines TRBV7-2 with TRBJ2-7, with a possible D match to TRBD1 (5 bases). In germline, CDR1 is SGHTA, CDR2 FQGNSA. This CDR3 is built from 11 residues. Trimming stripped 3 bases from V and 9 bases from J, with 9 bases between.

The chain links TRBV6-1 to TRBJ1-5, with 10 bases fitting TRBD1. Trimming at V came to 4 bases and at J to 2 bases, leaving 8 bases not matched to a gene. Germline assignment: CDR1 MNHNS and CDR2 SASEGT. This CDR3 region has 17 residues. In DNA, the CDR3 is TGTGCCAGCAGTGTTAGGTTCGGACAGGGGGGCAATCAGCCCCAGCATTTT. Translation: CASSVRFGQGGNQPQHF.

This clonotype was seen a handful of times. This chain uses TRBV6-5 with TRBJ2-7, with 11 bases lining up with TRBD1. Trimming at V came to 3 bases and at J to 5 bases, leaving 6 bases not matched to a gene. The CDR3 consists of 15 residues. Germline V gene sequence: CDR1 MNHEY, CDR2 SVGAGI. Written as DNA, the CDR3 is TGTGCCAGCAGTTATCTCGGACAGGGGGCGGACGAGCAGTACTTC. This encodes CASSYLGQGADEQYF.

The rearrangement uses TRBV12-3 or TRBV12-4 and TRBJ2-7; a weak D match, TRBD1 (6 bases). The CDR3 covers 13 residues. V lost 5 bases and J lost 5, with 13 bases in between. The CDR3 nucleotides read TGTGCCAGCAGTCCCCAGGGGATGGACGAGCAGTACTTC. It yields the protein CASSPQGMDEQYF.

The table lists this clonotype with a few counts. The chain couples TRBV18 to TRBJ2-1; possible D gene TRBD2, 6 bases. Trimming took off 8 bases at V and 8 bases at J, with 19 bases between the two ends. This CDR3 is built from 14 residues. From germline, CDR1 is KGHSH and CDR2 LQKENI. The CDR3 sequence: CASLPGVGLDEQFF. Here the CDR3 DNA reads TGTGCCAGCCTCCCGGGAGTGGGCTTGGATGAGCAGTTCTTC.

The chain recombines TRBV19 with TRBJ2-1, with 9 bases identical to TRBD2. The CDR3 is 15 residues long. The V gene's germline CDR1 is LNHDA and CDR2 SQIVND (reference sequence). Trimming took 3 bases from V and 4 from J; bases not matched to a gene: 4. CDR3 coding DNA: TGTGCCAGTAGTATCGCGGGGGGGAGATACAATGAGCAGTTCTTC. Protein sequence: CASSIAGGRYNEQFF. Based on the CDR3 plus reference TRBV19 and TRBJ2-1, the full variable domain is DGGITQSPKYLFRKEGQNVTLSCEQNLNHDAMYWYRQDPGQGLRLIYYSQIVNDFQKGDIAEGYSVSREKKESFPLTVTSAQKNPTAFYLCASSIAGGRYNEQFFGPGTRLTVL.

The CDR3 sequence is CASTIDSYGYTF. In DNA, the CDR3 is TGTGCCAGCACTATAGACAGCTATGGCTACACCTTC. This chain uses TRBV2 with TRBJ1-2, with D perhaps matching TRBD1 (5 bases). The germline V and J ends were trimmed by 7 bases and 4 bases, with 10 bases remaining between them. The CDR3 sequence is 12 residues long. Germline-derived CDR1 and CDR2 are SNHLY and FYNNEI.